A selection of T cell receptor beta chains follows, all from one sample in a study of T cell responses to AZD1222 COVID-19 vaccine. Sequenced by immunoSEQ multiplex PCR; TCRdb stores in-frame clones only, minus some. The table includes 100,000 to 150,000 clones, around 92% detected once. The starting material was peripheral blood, obtained on day 0 of AZD1222 vaccination. These receptors were taken from an adult in good health. Both conserved end residues are part of each CDR3. D genes are given only for firm matches. Part of the rows lack a size; the others show once, few, many or a class for expanded clones.

D gene | J gene | clone size | V gene | CDR3 protein | CDR3 DNA
NA | TRBJ2-7 | NA | TRBV24-1 | CATSDEGIEQYF | TGTGCCACCAGTGATGAGGGTATAGAGCAGTACTTC
NA | TRBJ1-1 | once | TRBV2 | CATQRVRGGTEAFF | TGTGCCACCCAGAGGGTTAGGGGAGGAACTGAAGCTTTCTTT
NA | TRBJ2-6 | NA | TRBV5-1 | CASSLDSSGANVLTF | TGCGCCAGCAGCTTGGACAGCTCTGGGGCCAACGTCCTGACTTTC
TRBD2 | TRBJ2-7 | few | TRBV9 | CASSVATAGGRYEQYF | TGTGCCAGCAGCGTAGCTACGGCGGGAGGCCGCTACGAGCAGTACTTC
TRBD1 | TRBJ1-2 | NA | TRBV28 | CASSRGQGEGYTF | TGTGCCAGCAGTCGGGGACAGGGGGAAGGCTACACCTTC
NA | TRBJ1-1 | NA | TRBV5-5 | CASSLDLGNTEAFF | TGTGCCAGCAGCTTGGATCTGGGAAACACTGAAGCTTTCTTT
NA | TRBJ2-2 | NA | TRBV11-2 | CASSPTPRGTGELFF | TGTGCCAGCAGCCCGACACCGCGAGGGACCGGGGAGCTGTTTTTT
NA | TRBJ1-5 | NA | TRBV19 | CASSIGEVGQPQHF | TGTGCCAGTAGTATTGGTGAGGTAGGTCAGCCCCAGCATTTT
TRBD1 | TRBJ1-2 | NA | TRBV10-3 | CAISDGQGESGYTF | TGTGCCATCAGTGACGGACAGGGAGAAAGCGGCTACACCTTC
NA | TRBJ2-2 | NA | TRBV3-1/TRBV3-2 | CASDLGNTGELFF | TGTGCCAGCGATTTAGGGAACACCGGGGAGCTGTTTTTT
TRBD1 | TRBJ1-1 | NA | TRBV5-4 | CASSTYTGGTEAFF | TGTGCCAGCAGTACCTACACAGGGGGAACTGAAGCTTTCTTT
TRBD2 | TRBJ2-7 | once | TRBV18 | CASSPPWAGGTEQYF | TGTGCCAGCTCACCACCATGGGCGGGGGGCACGGAGCAGTACTTC
TRBD2 | TRBJ2-7 | NA | TRBV30 | CAWSASGSHEQYF | TGTGCCTGGTCGGCTAGCGGGAGCCACGAGCAGTACTTC
TRBD2 | TRBJ2-3 | NA | TRBV7-9 | CASSLAVGGRSQYF | TGTGCCAGCAGCTTAGCTGTCGGCGGGAGGTCGCAGTATTTT
TRBD1 | TRBJ2-2 | NA | TRBV24-1 | CATSVSQGQGASLHGELFF | TGTGCCACCAGTGTCTCTCAGGGACAGGGGGCATCCCTGCACGGGGAGCTGTTTTTT
NA | TRBJ1-1 | NA | TRBV7-2 | CASSSHRARSNTEAFF | TGTGCCAGCAGCTCCCACAGGGCACGATCGAACACTGAAGCTTTCTTT
TRBD2 | TRBJ2-5 | NA | TRBV7-9 | CASSLVLAGGRETQYF | TGTGCCAGCAGCTTAGTTCTAGCGGGAGGCAGGGAGACCCAGTACTTC
NA | TRBJ2-1 | NA | TRBV7-8 | CASSHGGGSSAYNEQFF | TGTGCCAGCAGCCACGGGGGCGGGAGCAGTGCCTACAATGAGCAGTTCTTC
NA | TRBJ2-3 | NA | TRBV6-5 | CASQGSTDTQYF | TGTGCCAGCCAGGGAAGCACAGATACGCAGTATTTT
NA | TRBJ2-5 | NA | TRBV7-8 | CASSPERGRETQYF | TGTGCCAGCAGCCCGGAGCGAGGGAGGGAGACCCAGTACTTC
TRBD2 | TRBJ2-1 | NA | TRBV13 | CASSLEAGGYNEQFF | TGTGCCAGCAGCTTAGAAGCGGGAGGATACAATGAGCAGTTCTTC
NA | TRBJ2-1 | NA | TRBV6-5 | CASSYSMEGRHEQFF | TGTGCCAGCAGTTACTCGATGGAGGGAAGGCATGAGCAGTTCTTC
NA | TRBJ1-2 | NA | TRBV6-5 | CASSPLGHYGYTF | TGTGCCAGCAGTCCCTTAGGACATTATGGCTACACCTTC
TRBD2 | TRBJ2-3 | NA | TRBV4-2 | CASSHLQGLAGADTQYF | TGTGCCAGCAGCCACCTCCAGGGACTAGCGGGAGCAGATACGCAGTATTTT
NA | TRBJ1-3 | NA | TRBV7-9 | CASRTGDSSGNTIYF | TGTGCCAGCAGGACAGGCGACAGCTCTGGAAACACCATATATTTT
NA | TRBJ1-4 | once | TRBV28 | CASSLSAYKEKLFF | TGTGCCAGCAGTTTATCGGCTTACAAGGAAAAACTGTTTTTT
NA | TRBJ2-7 | NA | TRBV28 | CASSFIGASDYEQYF | TGTGCCAGCAGTTTTATTGGAGCTAGCGACTACGAGCAGTACTTC
TRBD2 | TRBJ2-7 | NA | TRBV7-2 | CASSLGGRGYEQYF | TGTGCCAGCAGCTTAGGAGGGAGGGGCTACGAGCAGTACTTC
TRBD1 | TRBJ2-7 | NA | TRBV6-1 | CASSENWTGGREQYF | TGTGCCAGCAGTGAAAATTGGACAGGGGGGAGAGAGCAGTACTTC
TRBD1 | TRBJ1-5 | once | TRBV6-2/TRBV6-3 | CASSYDPFDRVNQPQHF | TGTGCCAGCAGTTACGACCCGTTTGACAGGGTCAATCAGCCCCAGCATTTT
NA | TRBJ1-2 | once | TRBV6-1 | CASSEAGIYGYTF | TGTGCCAGCAGTGAAGCCGGGATCTATGGCTACACCTTC
NA | TRBJ2-7 | many | TRBV7-6 | CASSFGAGHDGEQYF | TGTGCCAGCAGCTTCGGGGCAGGGCATGATGGCGAGCAGTACTTC
NA | TRBJ2-1 | NA | TRBV19 | CASSKLVGDLNEQFF | TGTGCCAGTAGTAAGTTGGTCGGGGACCTGAATGAGCAGTTCTTC
NA | TRBJ2-7 | NA | TRBV19 | CATTQGIEQYF | TGTGCCACAACCCAGGGCATCGAGCAGTACTTC
NA | TRBJ2-1 | NA | TRBV9 | CASTSSGISYNEQFF | TGTGCCAGCACCAGTAGCGGCATCTCCTACAATGAGCAGTTCTTC
TRBD2 | TRBJ2-7 | NA | TRBV5-5 | CASSREDLYEQYF | TGTGCCAGCAGCCGGGAGGACCTCTACGAGCAGTACTTC
NA | TRBJ1-1 | NA | TRBV7-2 | CASSYEGRLNTEAFF | TGTGCCAGCAGCTACGAAGGACGCTTGAACACTGAAGCTTTCTTT
NA | TRBJ1-2 | NA | TRBV28 | CASSAPGLSKGYYGYTF | TGTGCCAGCAGTGCCCCGGGCCTCTCGAAGGGTTACTATGGCTACACCTTC
NA | TRBJ1-5 | NA | TRBV5-5 | CASSLEIGRAKPQHF | TGTGCCAGCAGCTTGGAGATCGGCAGGGCCAAGCCCCAGCATTTT
NA | TRBJ1-1 | NA | TRBV7-3 | CASRANNREREAFF | TGTGCCAGCCGAGCCAATAACAGGGAGCGTGAAGCTTTCTTT
NA | TRBJ2-7 | NA | TRBV29-1 | CSGRDSSYEQYF | TGCAGCGGTCGGGACTCATCCTACGAGCAGTACTTC
NA | TRBJ1-5 | NA | TRBV18 | CASSRADLNQPQHF | TGTGCCAGCTCCCGAGCGGACCTCAATCAGCCCCAGCATTTT
NA | TRBJ1-1 | NA | TRBV5-1 | CASSPRADGVLNTEAFF | TGCGCCAGCAGCCCCCGGGCAGACGGGGTCTTGAACACTGAAGCTTTCTTT
NA | TRBJ1-2 | NA | TRBV14 | CASSQVSWGYGYTF | TGTGCCAGCAGCCAAGTTTCATGGGGCTATGGCTACACCTTC
NA | TRBJ1-1 | NA | TRBV7-9 | CASTPWGVGAEAFF | TGTGCCAGCACCCCGTGGGGGGTAGGTGCTGAAGCTTTCTTT
TRBD1 | TRBJ1-6 | NA | TRBV19 | CASSTGGLGPLHF | TGTGCCAGTAGTACAGGGGGTTTGGGACCCCTCCACTTT
NA | TRBJ2-1 | NA | TRBV15 | CATSRVENGYNEQFF | TGTGCCACCAGCAGAGTCGAAAACGGGTACAATGAGCAGTTCTTC